The TCR beta chain under discussion was sequenced for a study of OX40 agonist ivuxolimab in advanced cancers. Study-level background: Melanoma, hepatocellular carcinoma, head and neck or renal cell cancer occurred in dose-escalation patients. Partial responses were seen in three patients, one with hepatocellular carcinoma and two with cutaneous melanoma. General study points: Fewer expanded clones were found on average in CD4+ than in CD8+ T cells. Clonal expansion from baseline to week 6 occurred in both CD4+ and CD8+ T cells.

Sequencing used immunoSEQ multiplex PCR; TCRdb keeps in-frame clones, though not all of them. The table records 100,000 to 150,000 clones, 90% of them present only once. As to this clone: Its target is unknown.

Trimming at V came to 4 bases and at J to 3 bases, leaving 3 bases not matched to a gene. This CDR3 spans 14 amino acids. Looked up from germline, CDR1 is SGHRS and CDR2 is YFSETQ. V and J are TRBV5-1 and TRBJ1-4, with 7 bases identical to TRBD1. The TCR sequence derives from an adult with an advanced solid tumor such as melanoma, head and neck, liver or kidney cancer. The source material was CD4+ or CD8+ T cells sorted from blood, sampled in a trial of the OX40 agonist ivuxolimab. The CDR3 DNA reads as TGCGCCAGCAGCCAGACAGGGTCTAATGAAAAACTGTTTTTT. Its protein product is CASSQTGSNEKLFF.